This is a list of T cell receptor beta chains from one sample in a study of cytomegalovirus exposure and HLA in healthy donors. TCRdb keeps only in-frame clones here, not all; method: immunoSEQ multiplex PCR. The table includes fewer than 110,000 clones, roughly three quarters detected once. Sequencing was done on a sample of PBMCs. Every receptor here comes from a man aged 35-49 years in good health and CMV-seronegative. The CDR3 runs from the conserved cysteine through the conserved F or W. The D gene is left open where the match is weak. Some rows have no size entry. The others give once, few or many, or a class for an expanded clone.

>15|TRBD1|TRBV7-3|few|TRBJ1-6
CASSLGRQGTSPLHF
TGTGCCAGCAGCTTAGGGAGACAGGGGACTTCACCCCTCCACTTT
>12|.|TRBV5-4|.|TRBJ2-2
CASSPQDGELFF
TGTGCCAGCAGCCCTCAGGACGGGGAGCTGTTTTTT
>13|TRBD1|TRBV28|.|TRBJ2-5
CASRPGGQETQYF
TGTGCCAGCAGACCAGGGGGACAAGAGACCCAGTACTTC
>13|TRBD1|TRBV6-1|.|TRBJ1-5
CASGTGGRQPQHF
TGTGCCAGCGGAACAGGGGGCAGGCAGCCCCAGCATTTT
>16|.|TRBV6-6|.|TRBJ1-1
CASSYSSARGNTEAFF
TGTGCCAGCAGTTACTCGAGTGCGCGGGGGAACACTGAAGCTTTCTTT
>14|.|TRBV5-1|.|TRBJ1-1
CASSIQGDSTEAFF
TGCGCCAGCAGCATACAGGGCGATAGCACTGAAGCTTTCTTT
>15|TRBD1|TRBV9|.|TRBJ1-2
CASSTRPGTGKGYTF
TGTGCCAGCAGCACCCGTCCCGGGACAGGGAAGGGCTACACCTTC
>15|TRBD1|TRBV11-3|.|TRBJ1-1
CASSLEAGGTTEAFF
TGTGCCAGCAGCTTAGAGGCAGGGGGCACCACTGAAGCTTTCTTT
>16|TRBD1|TRBV10-3|few|TRBJ2-5
CAIRPGQGKGAETQYF
TGTGCCATCAGGCCGGGACAGGGGAAGGGGGCAGAGACCCAGTACTTC
>16|TRBD2|TRBV7-2|.|TRBJ2-1
CASSPSLAGAYNEQFF
TGTGCCAGCAGCCCGTCACTAGCGGGGGCCTACAATGAGCAGTTCTTC
>13|.|TRBV19|.|TRBJ1-5
CASSMSLDQPQHF
TGTGCCAGTAGTATGTCCCTTGATCAGCCCCAGCATTTT
>13|.|TRBV7-9|once|TRBJ1-1
CASSFTLNTEAFF
TGTGCCAGCAGCTTCACACTGAACACTGAAGCTTTCTTT
>15|.|TRBV18|.|TRBJ1-1
CASSPPRWRNTEAFF
TGTGCCAGCTCACCGCCTCGTTGGAGGAACACTGAAGCTTTCTTT
>14|TRBD1|TRBV7-3|.|TRBJ2-3
CASSLGQGFGTQYF
TGTGCCAGCAGCTTAGGACAGGGTTTCGGTACGCAGTATTTT
>18|.|TRBV19|few|TRBJ1-1
CASSRPKRLQERPAEAFF
TGTGCCAGTAGTAGACCCAAACGCCTACAGGAAAGGCCTGCTGAAGCTTTCTTT
>14|.|TRBV5-4|.|TRBJ2-1
CASGTGEVYNEQFF
TGTGCCAGCGGGACGGGGGAGGTTTACAATGAGCAGTTCTTC
>13|.|TRBV6-5|few|TRBJ2-2
CASSYSVRGELFF
TGTGCCAGCAGTTACTCGGTCCGGGGGGAGCTGTTTTTT
>13|TRBD1|TRBV29-1|.|TRBJ1-2
CSVTGTGNYGYTF
TGCAGCGTAACCGGGACAGGGAACTATGGCTACACCTTC
>13|.|TRBV7-9|.|TRBJ1-2
CASSLGQNYGYTF
TGTGCCAGCAGCTTAGGGCAGAACTATGGCTACACCTTC
>14|TRBD1|TRBV18|few|TRBJ1-2
CASSPWDREEGYTF
TGTGCCAGCTCACCGTGGGACAGGGAGGAGGGCTACACCTTC
>14|TRBD1|TRBV5-1|.|TRBJ1-6
CASSPGTASPPLHF
TGCGCCAGCAGCCCTGGGACAGCATCACCACCCCTCCACTTT
>13|.|TRBV5-8|.|TRBJ2-2
CASSLGGPGELFF
TGTGCCAGCAGCTTGGGGGGCCCCGGGGAGCTGTTTTTT
>16|TRBD1|TRBV5-1|once|TRBJ1-6
CASSRDRGRTGSPLHF
TGCGCCAGCAGCCGCGACAGGGGCCGTACAGGCTCACCCCTCCACTTT
>12|.|TRBV7-9|.|TRBJ1-5
CASSRTDQPQHF
TGTGCCAGCAGCCGGACAGATCAGCCCCAGCATTTT
>14|.|TRBV7-9|.|TRBJ1-5
CSSSQGGGGQPQHF
TGTTCCAGCAGCCAAGGCGGGGGAGGGCAGCCCCAGCATTTT
>12|TRBD2|TRBV19|.|TRBJ2-1
CASSILANEQFF
TGTGCCAGTAGCATACTAGCGAATGAGCAGTTCTTC
>13|TRBD2|TRBV6-1|.|TRBJ2-2
CASSARGAGELFF
TGTGCCAGCAGTGCGCGGGGGGCCGGGGAGCTGTTTTTT
>14|.|TRBV15|.|TRBJ1-4
CATSRAGDTEKLFF
TGTGCCACCAGCAGAGCCGGGGACACTGAAAAACTGTTTTTT
>14|TRBD1|TRBV5-8|.|TRBJ1-2
CASSRRQGNYGYTF
TGTGCCAGCAGCAGAAGACAGGGGAACTATGGCTACACCTTC
>15|TRBD1|TRBV7-3|.|TRBJ2-2
CASSSTGAGTGELFF
TGTGCCAGCAGCTCGACAGGGGCCGGCACCGGGGAGCTGTTTTTT
>15|TRBD1|TRBV5-1|.|TRBJ2-1
CASRGTGGLGGEQFF
TGCGCCAGCAGGGGGACAGGGGGCTTGGGTGGTGAGCAGTTCTTC